This passage covers 29 T cell receptor beta chains from one sample sequenced in a study of T cells in Graves' hyperthyroidism and ophthalmopathy. It was RNA transcripts that yielded the amplified TCR beta CDR3 regions. The HTBI primer set served for first-round RT-PCR of the TCR CDR3. Using its own MiXCR run on the multiplex PCR reads, TCRdb lists one record per CDR3 protein. This sample has about 560,000 distinct CDR3 sequences, with approximately 16% found just once. Sequenced input: blood. Receptors were obtained from a woman aged 18 to 35 with Graves' hyperthyroidism.

This clonotype has at least ten counts. The gene calls are TRBV5-1 and TRBJ2-5; 8 nucleotides agree with TRBD1. V shed 3 bases, J shed 5 bases, and the junction held 9 bases outside the gene matches. The germline V gene has CDR1 SGHRS and CDR2 YFSETQ. This CDR3 has 15 amino acids. This chain's CDR3 is CASSYQGARSETQYF. The CDR3, as DNA: TGCGCCAGCAGCTACCAGGGGGCGCGGTCGGAGACCCAGTACTTC.

This clonotype was detected ten times or more. The chain recombines TRBV5-1 with TRBJ1-1, with D possibly being TRBD1 (5 bases). CDR3 length: 15 amino acids. V was cut by 0 bases and J by 3 bases, with 12 bases left in between. The germline gives CDR1 SGHRS, CDR2 YFSETQ. The CDR3 protein is CASSLDQGGYTEAFF. CDR3 in DNA: TGCGCCAGCAGCTTGGACCAGGGAGGGTACACTGAAGCTTTCTTT.

This clonotype was seen repeatedly, ten times or more. CDR3 nucleotides: TGCAGCGTTCGGACAGGGGAATCTGGGGCCAACGTCCTGACTTTC. Protein: CSVRTGESGANVLTF. This chain joins TRBV29-1 and TRBJ2-6, with 9 bases matching TRBD1. Germline CDR1 reads SQVTM; CDR2 reads ANQGSEA. The CDR3 has 15 amino acids. Trimming cost V 5 bases and J 1 base; bases outside gene matches: 3.

In the case of this clonotype: A much larger clonotype is one base distant, so this may be a read error. This chain connects TRBV28 to TRBJ1-1; D possibly corresponds to TRBD1 (5 bases). CDR1 is MDHEN and CDR2 is SYDVKM in the germline V gene. The CDR3 consists of 16 residues. CDR3 loop: CASSFWGRVLNTEDFF. The DNA of the CDR3 is TGTGCCAGCAGTTTTTGGGGCAGGGTTTTGAACACTGAAGATTTCTTT.

This clonotype was detected only a few times. The rearrangement joins TRBV29-1 to TRBJ2-1; D is ambiguous. Trimming shortened V by 5 bases and J by 0 bases, and 11 bases separated the two germline ends. Germline assignment: CDR1 SQVTM and CDR2 ANQGSEA. This CDR3 is 14 amino acids long. CDR3 sequence: CSVTEDPSYNEQFF. The CDR3 coding sequence is TGCAGCGTTACAGAGGATCCCTCCTACAATGAGCAGTTCTTC.

This clonotype was picked up a small number of times. J is TRBJ2-5 and V is TRBV24-1, with TRBD2 matching 9 bases. This CDR3 is built from 16 residues. Germline V CDR1 and CDR2: KGHDR, SFDVKD. The V gene end was trimmed by 3 bases and the J gene end by 0 bases; junction bases not matched to a gene: 4. CDR3 sequence (DNA): TGTGCCACCAGTGATCGGACTAGCGCGTACCAAGAGACCCAGTACTTC. It codes for CATSDRTSAYQETQYF.

The CDR3 region is CASSLFRLNYGYTF. DNA for the CDR3: TGTGCCAGCAGTTTATTTAGGCTTAACTATGGCTACACCTTC. V and J are TRBV12-3 or TRBV12-4 and TRBJ1-2; unclear D gene. This CDR3 contains 14 residues. V dropped 2 bases and J dropped 1 base, with 8 bases sitting between them.

This clonotype was counted only a few times. The V call is TRBV20-1, the J call TRBJ2-7; D not certain. The CDR3 has 10 amino acids. Germline V gene lookup returns CDR1 DFQATT and CDR2 SNEGSKA (reference sequence). Trimming took off 3 bases at V and 5 bases at J, with 5 bases between the two ends. For the CDR3, the DNA is TGCAGTGCTAGTCTCGACGAGCAGTACTTC. This sequence encodes CSASLDEQYF.

This clonotype turned up a few times. This chain connects TRBV20-1 to TRBJ2-7; possible D gene TRBD2, 6 bases. There are 15 residues in the CDR3. V lost 4 bases and J 3 bases, leaving 19 bases between the germline ends. CDR1 DFQATT and CDR2 SNEGSKA come from the germline V gene (reference sequence). In DNA form, the CDR3 reads TGCAGTGCTACGGACTACGTGGCGAGAGACTACGAGCAGTACTTC. It is translated as CSATDYVARDYEQYF.

This clonotype turned up a few times. The chain combines TRBV20-1 with TRBJ2-5, with 8 positions matching TRBD1. V shed 6 bases and J 4 bases; nucleotides not matched to a gene: 13. The CDR3 runs 15 residues. CDR1 and CDR2 from the germline V gene are DFQATT and SNEGSKA (reference sequence). CDR3 protein: CSATGARDRRETQYF. CDR3 DNA: TGCAGTGCGACCGGGGCCCGGGACAGGAGAGAGACCCAGTACTTC.

The sample holds many counts of this clonotype. The chain uses TRBV7-6 and TRBJ2-1, with D unclear. With 5 bases removed from V and 1 base from J, the gap between germline ends came to 9 bases. CDR3 size: 14 residues. CDR1 SGHVS and CDR2 FNYEAQ come from the germline V gene. The CDR3 DNA reads as TGTGCCAGCAGCCCCAGCCCTTCCTACAATGAGCAGTTCTTC. As protein: CASSPSPSYNEQFF.

This clonotype was observed a single time. V is TRBV7-2 and J is TRBJ1-6; D call uncertain. The CDR3 has 17 amino acids. Germline lookup yields CDR1 SGHTA and CDR2 FQGNSA. V lost 5 bases to trimming and J lost 7 bases, with 21 bases between them. The CDR3 spells CASSLKRRPPKNSPLHF. CDR3 nucleotide sequence: TGTGCCAGCAGCCTAAAGCGCCGGCCGCCAAAGAATTCACCCCTCCACTTT.

This clonotype was counted a few times. The J gene is TRBJ2-7, the V gene TRBV10-3; 7 bases line up with TRBD1. With 9 bases clipped from V and 3 bases from J, the junction kept 8 bases outside the gene matches. Germline assignment: CDR1 ENHRY and CDR2 SYGVKD. The CDR3 totals 13 residues. The CDR3 reads CAIAPGQNYEQYF. The CDR3 nucleotides read TGTGCCATTGCCCCGGGACAGAACTACGAGCAGTACTTC.

The table lists this clonotype with many counts. The rearrangement joins TRBV20-1 to TRBJ1-5, with D unresolved. Trimming took off 5 bases at V and 0 bases at J, with 8 bases between the two ends. This CDR3 region has 13 residues. Germline V CDR1 and CDR2: DFQATT, SNEGSKA (reference sequence). CDR3 protein: CSAYLDSNQPQHF. The CDR3 DNA sequence: TGCAGTGCTTACTTGGATAGCAATCAGCCCCAGCATTTT.

About this clonotype itself: At one end the junction does not follow the germline gene, possibly because of a read error. V gene TRBV6-2 or TRBV6-3 combines with J gene TRBJ1-5, with 7 bases fitting TRBD1. Germline lookup yields CDR1 MNHEY and CDR2 SVGEGT. The CDR3 runs 16 residues. CDR3 sequence: CASSYFTGVNNQPQHF. In nucleotides, the CDR3 is TGTGCCAGCAGCTACTTCACAGGGGTTAACAATCAGCCCCAGCATTTT.

For the CDR3, the DNA is TGTGCCAGCAGTGAACACAGGGAGGGTGGAAACACCATATATTTT. It translates to CASSEHREGGNTIYF. V is TRBV25-1 and J is TRBJ1-3, with D perhaps matching TRBD1 (6 bases). Germline CDR1 reads MGHDK; CDR2 reads SYGVNS. V was pared by 2 bases and J by 3 bases, with 11 bases between. The CDR3 has 15 amino acids.

There are many counts of this clonotype. The rearrangement links TRBV15 to TRBJ1-1; tentative D call: TRBD1 (5 bases). The CDR3 runs 15 residues. Looked up from germline, CDR1 is LNHNV and CDR2 is YYDKDF (reference sequence). V was cut by 1 base and J by 4 bases, with 13 bases left in between. CDR3 DNA: TGTGCCACCAGCAGAGGAGAGGGACTATTCACTGAAGCTTTCTTT. Its protein product is CATSRGEGLFTEAFF.

The chain joins TRBV19 to TRBJ2-1; TRBD2 matches 10 bases. After removal of 5 bases from V and 9 bases from J, the junction contained 7 bases not matched to a gene. The germline gives CDR1 LNHDA, CDR2 SQIVND (reference sequence). The CDR3 is made up of 14 amino acids. This CDR3 is CASSAASGGIEQFF. CDR3 DNA: TGTGCCAGTAGTGCCGCTAGCGGGGGTATTGAGCAGTTCTTC.

This clonotype was counted many times. This chain joins TRBV13 and TRBJ2-7; 7 bases match TRBD2. Germline V gene data show CDR1 as PRHDT and CDR2 as FYEKMQ (reference sequence). This CDR3 has 15 residues. V lost 1 base, J lost 2 bases, and 5 bases stayed unmatched. The CDR3 nucleotides are TGTGCCAGCAGCTTAGTGGCTAGCGGCCCCTACGAGCAGTACTTC. It encodes CASSLVASGPYEQYF.

The CDR3 loop reads CASSFGSSYQPQHF. CDR3 coding DNA: TGTGCCAGCAGTTTTGGGTCTTCGTATCAGCCCCAGCATTTT. The rearrangement joins TRBV2 to TRBJ1-5; D gene uncertain. CDR1 is SNHLY and CDR2 is FYNNEI in the germline V gene. The CDR3 is 14 residues long. V was trimmed by 5 bases and J by 5 bases, leaving 13 bases between them.

This clonotype was seen more than once but under ten times. This rearrangement joins TRBV6-5 to TRBJ1-2; 9 nucleotides agree with TRBD1. The CDR3 length is 15 residues. V lost 0 bases and J lost 8; bases outside the gene matches: 7. Per germline, CDR1 MNHEY and CDR2 SVGAGI. The CDR3 here is CASSYSWTGAGGYTF. The CDR3 nucleotides read TGTGCCAGCAGTTACTCATGGACAGGGGCCGGCGGCTACACCTTC.

This clonotype has a count of ten or more. V gene TRBV2 combines with J gene TRBJ1-3, with 9 bases lining up with TRBD1. CDR1 is SNHLY, CDR2 FYNNEI, per germline. V lost 6 bases, J lost 3 bases, and 9 bases stayed unmatched. The CDR3 spans 16 residues. The CDR3 DNA sequence: TGTGCCAGCAGGGGTTCCCGGACAGGGGTTGGAAACACCATATATTTT. The encoded protein is CASRGSRTGVGNTIYF.

The rearrangement uses TRBV11-1 and TRBJ2-7, with D perhaps TRBD1 (6 bases). Trimming shortened V by 8 bases and J by 4 bases, and 15 bases separated the two germline ends. The CDR3 is made up of 13 amino acids. The V gene's germline CDR1 is SGHAT and CDR2 FQDESV (reference sequence). The CDR3 DNA sequence: TGTGCCAGCTCGCACAGGGCCTCGTACGAGCAGTACTTC. It is translated as CASSHRASYEQYF.

The chain employs TRBV19 and TRBJ1-1, with D perhaps matching TRBD1 (5 bases). V was pared by 3 bases and J by 7 bases, with 12 bases between. Germline loops: CDR1 LNHDA, CDR2 SQIVND (reference sequence). CDR3 size: 13 residues. As DNA, the CDR3 is TGTGCCAGTAGTATTACAGGCTATGGTGAAGCTTTCTTT. Protein: CASSITGYGEAFF.

This rearrangement joins TRBV20-1 to TRBJ1-5, with unresolved D. CDR1 DFQATT and CDR2 SNEGSKA come from the germline V gene (reference sequence). This CDR3 region has 14 residues. V dropped 1 base and J dropped 9 bases, with 16 bases sitting between them. The CDR3 here is CSARVDGARGPQHF. The CDR3 DNA reads TGCAGTGCTAGAGTGGACGGTGCCCGAGGGCCCCAGCATTTT.

This clonotype was recorded many times. The chain links TRBV2 to TRBJ2-7; no firm D call. There are 15 residues in the CDR3. Germline V gives CDR1 SNHLY, CDR2 FYNNEI. Trimming removed 0 bases at V and 5 bases at J, with 14 bases between. Written as DNA, the CDR3 is TGTGCCAGCAGTGAAGCGCTCAGACTCCCCCACGAGCAGTACTTC. Encoded protein: CASSEALRLPHEQYF.

V is TRBV6-1 and J is TRBJ2-1, with D possibly matching TRBD1 (5 bases). Germline CDR1 is MNHNS and CDR2 is SASEGT. Trimming pared 5 bases from V and 0 bases from J, leaving 11 bases between. CDR3 size: 15 residues. CDR3 nucleotides: TGTGCCAGCAGTTCGACAGCGAGCTCCTACAATGAGCAGTTCTTC. Residues: CASSSTASSYNEQFF.

The chain has TRBV24-1 and TRBJ1-1; D may be TRBD1 (5 bases). This CDR3 is 13 amino acids long. The V gene lost 12 bases and the J gene lost 0 bases, with 13 bases spanning the gap. Germline V gene lookup returns CDR1 KGHDR and CDR2 SFDVKD. The CDR3 region is CAARDALNTEAFF. Written as DNA, the CDR3 is TGTGCCGCCCGGGACGCCCTGAACACTGAAGCTTTCTTT.

This clonotype appeared a few times. The V call is TRBV20-1, the J call TRBJ2-3, with D possibly called TRBD1 or TRBD2 (5 bases each). Germline assignment: CDR1 DFQATT and CDR2 SNEGSKA (reference sequence). V gave up 6 bases and J gave up 6 bases, with 19 bases separating them. CDR3 length: 14 residues. CDR3 coding DNA: TGCAGTGCCCCTCTCGGGACCAATTCGGATACGCAGTATTTT. Translated: CSAPLGTNSDTQYF.